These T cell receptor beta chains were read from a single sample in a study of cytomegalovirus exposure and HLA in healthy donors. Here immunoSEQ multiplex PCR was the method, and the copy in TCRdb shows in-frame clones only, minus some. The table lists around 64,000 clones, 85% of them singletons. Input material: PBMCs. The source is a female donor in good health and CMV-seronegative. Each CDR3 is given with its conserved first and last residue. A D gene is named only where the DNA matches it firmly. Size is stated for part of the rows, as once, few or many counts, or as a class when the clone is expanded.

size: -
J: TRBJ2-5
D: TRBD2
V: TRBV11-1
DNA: TGTGCCAGCAGCTTTGGAGGACTAGCGGGAACCGAGACCCAGTACTTC
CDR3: CASSFGGLAGTETQYF

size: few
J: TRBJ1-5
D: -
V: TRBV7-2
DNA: TGTGCCAGCAGCAATCTAGGGAGAAATCAGCCCCAGCATTTT
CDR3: CASSNLGRNQPQHF

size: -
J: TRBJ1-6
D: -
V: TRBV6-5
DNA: TGTGCCAGCAGTCAAACAGGTTATAATTCACCCCTCCACTTT
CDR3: CASSQTGYNSPLHF

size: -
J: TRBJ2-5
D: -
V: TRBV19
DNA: TGTGCCAGTAGGCAAGCTGGAGAGACCCAGTACTTC
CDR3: CASRQAGETQYF

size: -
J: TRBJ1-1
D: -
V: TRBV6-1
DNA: TGTGCCAGCAGTACCCGGACAGAGTTGAACACTGAAGCTTTCTTT
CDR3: CASSTRTELNTEAFF

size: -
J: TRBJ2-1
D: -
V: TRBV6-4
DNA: TGTGCCAGCAGTGACTCGGCGGGGGAGCAGTTCTTC
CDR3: CASSDSAGEQFF

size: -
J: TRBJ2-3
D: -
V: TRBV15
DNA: TGTGCCACCAGGGGGGGGGCCAGCACAGATACGCAGTATTTT
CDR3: CATRGGASTDTQYF

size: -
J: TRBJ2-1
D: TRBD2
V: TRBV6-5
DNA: TGTGCCAGCAGACGGCTAGCGGGAGGTAGGAATGAGCAGTTCTTC
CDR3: CASRRLAGGRNEQFF

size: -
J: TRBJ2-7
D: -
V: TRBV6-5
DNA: TGTGCCAGCAGCTGGGGCTGGGACTCCTACGAGCAGTACTTC
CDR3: CASSWGWDSYEQYF

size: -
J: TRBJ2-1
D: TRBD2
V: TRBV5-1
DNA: TGCGCCAGCAGCTTGGCCGCGGGGCTAGCGGGAGGGCCCTACAATGAGCAGTTCTTC
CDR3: CASSLAAGLAGGPYNEQFF

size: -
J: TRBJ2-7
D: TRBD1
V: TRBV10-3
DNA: TGTGCCATCAGTGAGAAGGGACAGAGTACCTACGAGCAGTACTTC
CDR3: CAISEKGQSTYEQYF

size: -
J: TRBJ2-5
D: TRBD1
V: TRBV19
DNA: TGTGCCAGTGCTGTTACAGGGGGACAAGAGACCCAGTACTTC
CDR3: CASAVTGGQETQYF

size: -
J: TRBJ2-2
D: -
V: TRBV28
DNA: TGTGCCAGCAGTCGGGGGTTCGGGGAGCTGTTTTTT
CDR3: CASSRGFGELFF

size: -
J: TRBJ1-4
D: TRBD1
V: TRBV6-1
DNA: TGTGCCAGCAGGGACACAGGGGCTAATGAAAAACTGTTTTTT
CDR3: CASRDTGANEKLFF

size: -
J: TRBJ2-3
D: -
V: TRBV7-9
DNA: TGTGCCAGCAGCTTTCCCAGCGGACTCACAGATACGCAGTATTTT
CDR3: CASSFPSGLTDTQYF

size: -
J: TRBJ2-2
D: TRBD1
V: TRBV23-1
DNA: TGCGCCAGCAGGCTACCAGACAGGGGGTCGAACACCGGGGAGCTGTTTTTT
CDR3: CASRLPDRGSNTGELFF

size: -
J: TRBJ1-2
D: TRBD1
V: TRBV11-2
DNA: TGTGCCAGCAGCGCCGACAGGGGAGGTGTCTACACCTTC
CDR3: CASSADRGGVYTF

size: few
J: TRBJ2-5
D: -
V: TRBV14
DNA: TGTGCCAGCAGCCAAGGATATCAGGGGACCCAGTACTTC
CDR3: CASSQGYQGTQYF

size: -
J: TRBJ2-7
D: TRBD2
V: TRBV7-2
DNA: TGTGCCAGCAGCGTGGGACTAGCGGGCATTCGGAATGGCGATGTCGACTTC
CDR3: CASSVGLAGIRNGDVDF

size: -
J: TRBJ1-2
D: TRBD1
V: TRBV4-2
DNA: TGTGCCAGCAGCCAGCCGGGACAGGTGAACTATGGCTACACCTTC
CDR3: CASSQPGQVNYGYTF

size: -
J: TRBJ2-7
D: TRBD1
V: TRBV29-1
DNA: TGCAGCGTTGAGGGGGACAGCAGCTCCTACGAGCAGTACTTC
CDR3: CSVEGDSSSYEQYF

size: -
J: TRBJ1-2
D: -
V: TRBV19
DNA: TGTGCCAGTAGTTCCAGTTTCTCAAACTATGGCTACACCTTC
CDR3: CASSSSFSNYGYTF

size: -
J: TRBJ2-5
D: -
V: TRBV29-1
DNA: TGCAGCGTTGAGGGGCAGGAAGAGACCCAGTACTTC
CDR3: CSVEGQEETQYF

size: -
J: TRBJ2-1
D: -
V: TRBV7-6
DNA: TGTGCCAGCAGCTTAGGTCCAGGGGATGCCTACAATGAGCAGTTCTTC
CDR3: CASSLGPGDAYNEQFF

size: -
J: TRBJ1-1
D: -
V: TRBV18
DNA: TGTGCCAGCTCACCGGGCGCAGTAAACACTGAAGCTTTCTTT
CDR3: CASSPGAVNTEAFF

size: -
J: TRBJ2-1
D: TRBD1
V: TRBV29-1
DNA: TGCAGCGTTGCTCTCCGGGACAGGGGGCACAATGAGCAGTTCTTC
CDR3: CSVALRDRGHNEQFF

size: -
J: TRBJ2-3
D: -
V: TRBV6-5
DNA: TGTGCCAGCAGTAGCGGGAGCACAGATACGCAGTATTTT
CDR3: CASSSGSTDTQYF

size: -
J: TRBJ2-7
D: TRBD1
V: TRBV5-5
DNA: TGTGCCAGCAGCTCCTGGTTAACAGGGGGGAGTGAGCAGTACTTC
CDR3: CASSSWLTGGSEQYF

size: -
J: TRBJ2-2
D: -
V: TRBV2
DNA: TGTGCCAGCAGTGGGAGTACTATGAACACCGGGGAGCTGTTTTTT
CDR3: CASSGSTMNTGELFF

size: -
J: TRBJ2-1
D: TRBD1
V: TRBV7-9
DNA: TGTGCCAGCAGCTTAGGGACAGGGTCCGTCAATGAGCAGTTCTTC
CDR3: CASSLGTGSVNEQFF

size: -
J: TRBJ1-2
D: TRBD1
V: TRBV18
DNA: TGTGCCAGCTCACCGCGGACAGGGGACTATGGCTACACCTTC
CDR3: CASSPRTGDYGYTF

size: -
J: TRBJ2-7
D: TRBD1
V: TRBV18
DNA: TGTGCCAGCTCACCACCCCAAATGGGACAGGGGAACGAGCAGTACTTC
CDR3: CASSPPQMGQGNEQYF

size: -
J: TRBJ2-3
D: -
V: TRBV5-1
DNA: TGCGCCAGCAGCTTGGCAAAGGGGACAGATACGCAGTATTTT
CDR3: CASSLAKGTDTQYF

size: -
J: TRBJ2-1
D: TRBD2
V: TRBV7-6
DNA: TGTGCCAGCAGCTTAGGACTAGCGGCCTTCTACAATGAGCAGTTCTTC
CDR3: CASSLGLAAFYNEQFF

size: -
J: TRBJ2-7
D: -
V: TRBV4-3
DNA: TGCGCCAGCAGCCAAGAGGTCCGGGACTTGAGCTCCTACGAGCAGTACTTC
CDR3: CASSQEVRDLSSYEQYF

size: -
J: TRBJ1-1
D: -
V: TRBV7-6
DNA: TGTGCCAGCAGCCCGGACAGCTACACTGAAGCTTTCTTT
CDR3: CASSPDSYTEAFF

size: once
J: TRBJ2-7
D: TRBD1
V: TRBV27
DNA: TGTGCCAGCAGACCGGACAGGGGGCTGATAAGCGTATTCTACGAGCAGTACTTC
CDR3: CASRPDRGLISVFYEQYF

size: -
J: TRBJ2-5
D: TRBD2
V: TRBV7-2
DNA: TGTGCCAGCAGCTCCCTCTGGCGGGAGGGTTTGGAGACCCAGTACTTC
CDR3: CASSSLWREGLETQYF

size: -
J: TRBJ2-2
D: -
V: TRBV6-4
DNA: TGTGCCAGCACTAGGGACTTAAACACCGGGGAGCTGTTTTTT
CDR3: CASTRDLNTGELFF

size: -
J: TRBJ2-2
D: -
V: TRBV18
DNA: TGTGCCAGCTCACCACCTGTCGGGAACATCGGGGAGCTGTTTTTT
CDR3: CASSPPVGNIGELFF

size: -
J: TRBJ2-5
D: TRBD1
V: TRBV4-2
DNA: TGTGCCAGCAGCCAAGCTGGGACAGGGGGAGAGACCCAGTACTTC
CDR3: CASSQAGTGGETQYF

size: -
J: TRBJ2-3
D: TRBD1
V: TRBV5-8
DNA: TGTGCCAGCAGTTCCGGGACAGGGGGCTGGGATACGCAGTATTTT
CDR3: CASSSGTGGWDTQYF

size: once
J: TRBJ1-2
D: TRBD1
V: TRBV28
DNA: TGTGCCAGCAGGCACTCTTTTAAGGGACAGGGTCAAGGCTACACCTTC
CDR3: CASRHSFKGQGQGYTF

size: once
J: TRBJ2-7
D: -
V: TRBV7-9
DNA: TGTGCCAGCAGCTTAGGTGCCTCCTACGAGCAGTACTTC
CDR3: CASSLGASYEQYF

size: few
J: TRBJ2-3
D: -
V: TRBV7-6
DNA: TGTGCCAGCAGCTCCCCCTCTACAGATACGCAGTATTTT
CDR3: CASSSPSTDTQYF